Following are 23 T cell receptor beta chains from one sample sequenced in a study of shared clonotypes between healthy human individuals. Profiled with immunoSEQ multiplex PCR; TCRdb holds only in-frame clones, not every one. The sample yields over 400,000 clones, about 96% seen once. Sequenced sample: naive CD4+ T cells sorted from blood. Specified subset: CD45RA+ positively selected. These receptors all come from a woman aged 25-40 years in good health.

Only one count was recorded for this clone. The chain is built from TRBV28 and TRBJ1-1; D gene ambiguous. The V and J ends lost 6 bases and 2 bases respectively, with 16 bases between them. Per the germline V gene, CDR1 is MDHEN and CDR2 is SYDVKM. The CDR3 runs to 15 residues. The chain's CDR3 is CASSPNRAGNTEAFF. The CDR3, as DNA: TGTGCCAGCAGCCCTAACCGGGCGGGAAACACTGAAGCTTTCTTT. The full variable domain, rest sourced from reference TRBV28 and TRBJ1-1, is DVKVTQSSRYLVKRTGEKVFLECVQDMDHENMFWYRQDPGLGLRLIYFSYDVKMKEKGDIPEGYSVSREKKERFSLILESASTNQTSMYLCASSPNRAGNTEAFFGQGTRLTVV.

V gene TRBV28 combines with J gene TRBJ1-5; TRBD1 agrees at 8 bases. The V gene end was trimmed by 7 bases and the J gene end by 6 bases; junction bases not matched to a gene: 8. The CDR3 has 14 amino acids. Germline-derived CDR1 and CDR2 are MDHEN and SYDVKM. CDR3 DNA sequence: TGTGCCAGCACAACGCCCACAGGGGGTCAGCCCCAGCATTTT. Its protein product is CASTTPTGGQPQHF. Combining the CDR3 with reference TRBV28 and TRBJ1-5 gives the whole variable domain DVKVTQSSRYLVKRTGEKVFLECVQDMDHENMFWYRQDPGLGLRLIYFSYDVKMKEKGDIPEGYSVSREKKERFSLILESASTNQTSMYLCASTTPTGGQPQHFGDGTRLSIL.

The genes are TRBV27 and TRBJ1-1; D is undetermined. The germline V gene encodes CDR1 MNHEY and CDR2 SMNVEV (reference sequence). V dropped 11 bases and J dropped 0 bases, with 13 bases sitting between them. CDR3 length equals 13 residues. The DNA for the CDR3 is TGTGCCTCCAAAGTAGGGTTGAACACTGAAGCTTTCTTT. This translates into CASKVGLNTEAFF.

The table lists this clone with a count of one. V is TRBV28 and J is TRBJ1-5; D not certain. V lost 2 bases and J 0 bases, leaving 17 bases between the germline ends. CDR1 and CDR2 from the germline V gene are MDHEN and SYDVKM. This CDR3 comprises 18 residues. The chain's CDR3 is CASSLLVGNTYSNQPQHF. CDR3 in DNA: TGTGCCAGCAGTTTACTCGTAGGGAACACCTATAGCAATCAGCCCCAGCATTTT.

The genes are TRBV28 and TRBJ1-4, with 9 bases aligning to TRBD1. The V and J ends lost 6 bases and 7 bases, in that order; junction bases with no gene match: 6. This CDR3 has 14 amino acids. The V gene's germline CDR1 is MDHEN and CDR2 SYDVKM. The DNA for the CDR3 is TGTGCCAGCAGAGGGACAGGGTTTACTGAAAAACTGTTTTTT. Translated: CASRGTGFTEKLFF. Full variable domain (missing parts from reference TRBV28 and TRBJ1-4): DVKVTQSSRYLVKRTGEKVFLECVQDMDHENMFWYRQDPGLGLRLIYFSYDVKMKEKGDIPEGYSVSREKKERFSLILESASTNQTSMYLCASRGTGFTEKLFFGSGTQLSVL.

In DNA form, the CDR3 reads TGTGCCAGCAGTTTATATCAGGGGGCCGGCACAGATACGCAGTATTTT. It encodes CASSLYQGAGTDTQYF. The rearrangement joins TRBV28 to TRBJ2-3; TRBD1 matches at 8 bases. V lost 1 base, J lost 1 base, and 4 bases stayed unmatched. This CDR3 contains 16 residues. Germline CDR1 reads MDHEN; CDR2 reads SYDVKM.

This sequence joins TRBV6-6 and TRBJ1-4, with a possible D match to TRBD1 (5 bases). Looked up from germline, CDR1 is MNHNY and CDR2 is SVGAGI (reference sequence). The CDR3 loop spans 14 amino acids. Trimming cost V 6 bases and J 5 bases, with 13 bases left between them. This CDR3 reads CASRPGTVNEKLFF. CDR3 nucleotides: TGTGCCAGCAGGCCCGGGACTGTGAATGAAAAACTGTTTTTT.

The chain has TRBV5-1 and TRBJ1-2; 8 nucleotides match TRBD1. The V gene end was trimmed by 2 bases and the J gene end by 7 bases; junction bases not matched to a gene: 7. The CDR3 runs to 14 residues. Germline V lookup: CDR1 SGHRS, CDR2 YFSETQ. The CDR3 spells CASSLTGGNPGYTF. The CDR3 DNA reads as TGCGCCAGCAGCTTAACAGGGGGGAATCCTGGCTACACCTTC.

The chain is built from TRBV10-3 and TRBJ1-1; TRBD1 matches 7 bases. This CDR3 contains 13 residues. V lost 10 bases, J lost 1 base, and 6 bases stayed unmatched. Germline loops: CDR1 ENHRY, CDR2 SYGVKD. In DNA form, the CDR3 reads TGTGCCAGTAACAGGGGCGAGAACACTGAAGCTTTCTTT. It codes for CASNRGENTEAFF.

This clone was picked up one time. V gene TRBV20-1 combines with J gene TRBJ2-1, with TRBD2 matching over 7 bases. There are 11 residues in the CDR3. Germline assignment: CDR1 DFQATT and CDR2 SNEGSKA (reference sequence). The V gene end was trimmed by 6 bases and the J gene end by 10 bases; junction bases not matched to a gene: 6. CDR3 region: CSASTSFEQFF. The CDR3, as DNA: TGCAGTGCGTCGACTAGCTTCGAGCAGTTCTTC.

The J gene is TRBJ2-4, the V gene TRBV5-1; 8 bases line up with TRBD2. V gave up 1 base and J gave up 8 bases; unmatched junction bases: 5. The CDR3 is 14 amino acids. CDR1 is SGHRS, CDR2 YFSETQ, per germline. The CDR3 is CASSLPGGPDIQYF. Here the CDR3 DNA reads TGCGCCAGCAGCTTGCCGGGAGGGCCAGACATTCAGTACTTC.

The chain couples TRBV2 to TRBJ2-1; 8 positions match TRBD1. This CDR3 contains 14 residues. From germline, CDR1 is SNHLY and CDR2 FYNNEI. V shed 7 bases, J shed 1 base, and the junction held 3 bases outside the gene matches. CDR3 loop: CASNRDRSYNEQFF. The CDR3 nucleotides read TGTGCCAGCAACCGGGACAGGTCCTACAATGAGCAGTTCTTC.

J is TRBJ2-7 and V is TRBV28, with D tentatively TRBD1 (5 bases). V was pared by 2 bases and J by 4 bases, with 15 bases between. CDR3 length equals 15 residues. Germline CDR1 and CDR2: MDHEN and SYDVKM. The CDR3 DNA follows: TGTGCCAGCAGTTTAGTTGGTCAGGGAAATTACGAGCAGTACTTC. Amino acids: CASSLVGQGNYEQYF. Looking up the rest from reference TRBV28 and TRBJ2-7 gives the full variable domain: DVKVTQSSRYLVKRTGEKVFLECVQDMDHENMFWYRQDPGLGLRLIYFSYDVKMKEKGDIPEGYSVSREKKERFSLILESASTNQTSMYLCASSLVGQGNYEQYFGPGTRLTVT.

The chain recombines TRBV6-1 with TRBJ2-1; the match to TRBD2 covers 9 bases. The germline V gene has CDR1 MNHNS and CDR2 SASEGT. The CDR3 length is 16 residues. Trimming cost V 1 base and J 4 bases; bases outside gene matches: 5. CDR3 nucleotide sequence: TGTGCCAGCAGTGAAGGGCGTCTAGCGGGATACAATGAGCAGTTCTTC. It specifies CASSEGRLAGYNEQFF.

This sequence joins TRBV19 and TRBJ1-5; D gene ambiguous. V lost 7 bases to trimming and J lost 5 bases, with 21 bases between them. Germline loops: CDR1 LNHDA, CDR2 SQIVND (reference sequence). This CDR3 is built from 16 residues. CDR3 region: CASTPPLSRSYQPQHF. For the CDR3, the DNA is TGTGCCAGTACCCCACCTCTGTCCCGGAGCTATCAGCCCCAGCATTTT.

This clone was counted a single time. CDR3 nucleotide sequence: TGTGCCAGCTCACCGCGAGAGACAGGGTTCAACCACAATGAGCAGTTCTTC. Protein sequence: CASSPRETGFNHNEQFF. V is TRBV18 and J is TRBJ2-1; 7 nucleotides line up with TRBD1. The CDR3 runs to 17 residues. The J segment lost 5 bases and the V segment lost 3 bases, leaving 13 bases of the junction unmatched. The germline V gene encodes CDR1 KGHSH and CDR2 LQKENI.

This chain uses TRBV28 with TRBJ2-1; possibly TRBD1 for D (8 bases). With 6 bases removed from V and 3 bases from J, the gap between germline ends came to 15 bases. The germline V gene has CDR1 MDHEN and CDR2 SYDVKM. The CDR3 contains 15 residues. The CDR3 DNA reads as TGTGCCAGCAGCCCACAGGGGGGGGGCTACAATGAGCAGTTCTTC. It codes for CASSPQGGGYNEQFF.

The V call is TRBV28, the J call TRBJ2-5, with D unresolved. TRBJ2-7 matches the DNA end more closely, so the J call is doubtful. Germline loops: CDR1 MDHEN, CDR2 SYDVKM. This CDR3 region has 11 residues. The CDR3 DNA sequence: TGTGCCAGCTCCGAACTCTACGAGCAGTACTTC. Translating gives CASSELYEQYF.

The chain joins TRBV5-1 to TRBJ1-1; no definite D call. The germline gives CDR1 SGHRS, CDR2 YFSETQ. The CDR3 is 13 amino acids. V was shortened by 0 bases and J by 6 bases, with 9 bases between the two germline ends. The CDR3 sequence: CASSLAGWAEAFF. CDR3 nucleotide sequence: TGCGCCAGCAGCTTGGCTGGGTGGGCTGAAGCTTTCTTT.

The CDR3 coding sequence is TGTGCCAGCGGGGGCGGGAGCGAGCAGTACTTC. This gives the protein CASGGGSEQYF. The gene calls are TRBV28 and TRBJ2-7; D possibly corresponds to TRBD2 (7 bases). In germline, CDR1 is MDHEN, CDR2 SYDVKM. The CDR3 is made up of 11 amino acids. Trimming took off 8 bases at V and 6 bases at J, with 11 bases between the two ends.

V gene TRBV5-1 combines with J gene TRBJ2-3; TRBD2 matches at 15 bases. Looked up from germline, CDR1 is SGHRS and CDR2 is YFSETQ. This CDR3 is built from 18 residues. The V gene end was trimmed by 4 bases and the J gene end by 5 bases; junction bases not matched to a gene: 11. The CDR3 loop is CASSRGLAGGYGGDTQYF. The CDR3 DNA sequence: TGCGCCAGCAGCCGTGGACTAGCGGGAGGGTATGGTGGAGATACGCAGTATTTT.

The chain employs TRBV28 and TRBJ1-3; D unresolved. The CDR3 totals 14 residues. Trimming cost V 3 bases and J 4 bases, with 10 bases left between them. Germline CDR1 is MDHEN and CDR2 is SYDVKM. This CDR3 is CASSFGRPGNTIYF. The DNA of the CDR3 is TGTGCCAGCAGTTTTGGTCGGCCGGGAAACACCATATATTTT.

DNA of the CDR3: TGCGCCAGCAGCGTGGGACAGGGGAACACCGGGGAGCTGTTTTTT. It translates to CASSVGQGNTGELFF. This chain joins TRBV5-1 and TRBJ2-2, with TRBD1 matching over 9 bases. The germline V gene has CDR1 SGHRS and CDR2 YFSETQ. The CDR3 is 15 residues long. The junction had 2 bases not matched to a gene; V was cut back by 4 bases and J by 1 base.